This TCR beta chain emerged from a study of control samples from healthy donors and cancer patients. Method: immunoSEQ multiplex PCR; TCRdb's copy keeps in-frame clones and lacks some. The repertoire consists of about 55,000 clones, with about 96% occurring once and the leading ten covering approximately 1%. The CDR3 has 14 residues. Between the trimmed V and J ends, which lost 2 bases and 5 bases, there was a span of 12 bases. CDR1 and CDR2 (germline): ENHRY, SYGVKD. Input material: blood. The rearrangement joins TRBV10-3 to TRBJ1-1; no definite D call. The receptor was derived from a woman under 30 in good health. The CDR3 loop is CAISEAGLSTEAFF. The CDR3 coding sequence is TGTGCCATCAGTGAGGCCGGGTTGAGTACTGAAGCTTTCTTT.